One sample yielded the 16 T cell receptor beta chains listed below, sequenced in a study of blood T cell repertoires in COVID-19. Sequencing was performed with immunoSEQ multiplex PCR; in TCRdb, only in-frame clones are kept and a portion is missing. The sample has about 47,000 clones, roughly 89% seen once. Sequencing was done on a sample of peripheral blood. Source of these receptors: a man in his forties or fifties with acute or convalescent COVID-19.

This rearrangement joins TRBV15 to TRBJ1-2; D ambiguous. Trimming removed 1 base from V and 1 base from J, with 4 bases in between. Germline loops: CDR1 LNHNV, CDR2 YYDKDF (reference sequence). The CDR3 has 13 amino acids. CDR3 coding DNA: TGTGCCACCAGCAGAGCTCTTAACTATGGCTACACCTTC. Amino acid sequence: CATSRALNYGYTF.

This chain links TRBV10-1 with TRBJ1-1; TRBD1 agrees at 10 bases. V gave up 1 base and J gave up 5 bases; unmatched junction bases: 22. The CDR3 is made up of 21 amino acids. Germline loops: CDR1 WNHNN, CDR2 SYGVQD (reference sequence). The CDR3 region is CASSEFVPSNGTGALWTEAFF. The CDR3 bases are TGCGCCAGCAGTGAGTTTGTGCCGTCAAACGGGACAGGGGCGTTGTGGACTGAAGCTTTCTTT.

V and J are TRBV6-5 and TRBJ1-2; perhaps TRBD1 as D (6 bases). The germline V gene has CDR1 MNHEY and CDR2 SVGAGI. CDR3 size: 15 residues. V dropped 5 bases and J dropped 4 bases, with 17 bases sitting between them. In DNA, the CDR3 is TGTGCCAGCAGTCCCAAGCTCGACAGGACCTATGGCTACACCTTC. Amino acid sequence: CASSPKLDRTYGYTF.

This clone was seen only a few times. The rearrangement links TRBV13 to TRBJ2-2; 9 positions agree with TRBD2. Germline trimming cut 5 bases from V and 7 bases from J; bases unmatched to any gene: 5. This CDR3 has 14 residues. CDR1 PRHDT and CDR2 FYEKMQ come from the germline V gene (reference sequence). This chain's CDR3 is CASSRGTSYGELFF. The CDR3 nucleotides read TGTGCCAGCAGCCGAGGGACTAGCTACGGGGAGCTGTTTTTT.

V is TRBV7-9 and J is TRBJ1-6; D ambiguous. Trimming left V 5 bases short and J 0 bases short, with 11 bases between. This CDR3 region has 16 residues. Germline CDR1 SEHNR, CDR2 FQNEAQ (reference sequence). The CDR3 nucleotides read TGTGCCAGCAGCGTTACGGGAAGCTCCTATAATTCACCCCTCCACTTT. Protein: CASSVTGSSYNSPLHF.

A single count supports this clone. The V and J genes are TRBV7-2 and TRBJ1-6; 8 positions agree with TRBD1. The CDR3 loop spans 15 amino acids. Trimming at V came to 5 bases and at J to 6 bases, leaving 6 bases not matched to a gene. Germline V lookup: CDR1 SGHTA, CDR2 FQGNSA. The CDR3 region has the DNA TGTGCCAGCAGCACCGGACAGGGAGGTAATTCACCCCTCCACTTT. Protein: CASSTGQGGNSPLHF.

This chain links TRBV9 with TRBJ1-3; tentative D call: TRBD1 (5 bases). This CDR3 has 12 amino acids. Deletions cut 0 bases from V and 10 bases from J, with 8 bases between. CDR1 SGDLS and CDR2 YYNGEE come from the germline V gene. CDR3 sequence (DNA): TGTGCCAGCAGCGTAGACCAGGGAACCATATATTTT. Amino acids: CASSVDQGTIYF.

This clone was picked up one time. The rearrangement uses TRBV7-2 and TRBJ2-3; 9 bases map to TRBD2. V shed 10 bases, J shed 2 bases, and the junction held 10 bases outside the gene matches. This CDR3 comprises 15 residues. CDR1 is SGHTA, CDR2 FQGNSA, per germline. DNA of the CDR3: TGTGCCACCGAACCAGCGGGGGGCTACACAGATACGCAGTATTTT. It encodes CATEPAGGYTDTQYF.

In its sample, this clone was seen a few times. The sample contains more than one DNA sequence encoding this CDR3. V is TRBV18 and J is TRBJ2-1, with 7 bases matching TRBD2. The V and J ends lost 3 bases and 5 bases, in that order; junction bases with no gene match: 1. The CDR3 runs to 13 residues. Germline V gene sequence: CDR1 KGHSH, CDR2 LQKENI. The CDR3 sequence is CASSPGLNNEQFF. CDR3 nucleotide sequence: TGTGCCAGCTCACCGGGACTAAACAATGAGCAGTTCTTC.

The chain carries TRBV29-1 and TRBJ2-1, with TRBD2 identical over 10 bases. The CDR3 has 13 amino acids. Germline-derived CDR1 and CDR2 are SQVTM and ANQGSEA. J gave up 0 bases and V 7 bases, and 0 bases lay outside the gene matches. The CDR3 is CSASGSSYNEQFF. The CDR3 DNA follows: TGCAGCGCTAGCGGGAGCTCCTACAATGAGCAGTTCTTC.

The table lists this clone with a few counts. This chain links TRBV10-1 with TRBJ2-1; 13 bases agree with TRBD2. Per the germline V gene, CDR1 is WNHNN and CDR2 is SYGVQD (reference sequence). The CDR3 runs to 17 residues. J was trimmed by 5 bases and V by 5 bases; bases with no gene match: 9. The DNA for the CDR3 is TGCGCCAGCAGTCCCTTACCGGGACTAGCGGGAAACAATGAGCAGTTCTTC. Residues: CASSPLPGLAGNNEQFF.

V is TRBV11-3 and J is TRBJ2-6, with 10 bases lining up with TRBD1. The CDR3 totals 20 residues. The V gene end was trimmed by 5 bases and the J gene end by 0 bases; junction bases not matched to a gene: 13. The germline CDR1 and CDR2 sequences are SGHNT and YENEEA. CDR3 residues: CASSPRAEGQGISGANVLTF. The CDR3 DNA is TGTGCCAGCAGCCCTCGTGCGGAGGGACAGGGGATCTCTGGGGCCAACGTCCTGACTTTC.

The J gene is TRBJ2-7, the V gene TRBV25-1; TRBD1 matches at 7 bases. This CDR3 is built from 16 residues. CDR1 and CDR2 from the germline V gene are MGHDK and SYGVNS. V shed 3 bases, J shed 2 bases, and the junction held 10 bases outside the gene matches. CDR3 residues: CASSDARQGQPYEQYF. In DNA, the CDR3 is TGTGCCAGCAGTGACGCGAGACAGGGCCAACCCTACGAGCAGTACTTC.

This chain joins TRBV6-5 and TRBJ2-7; D is perhaps TRBD2 (6 bases). Deletions cut 4 bases from V and 6 bases from J, with 19 bases between. Germline V gives CDR1 MNHEY, CDR2 SVGAGI. The CDR3 has 15 residues. CDR3 sequence: CASSSYGGEGGEQYF. In DNA, the CDR3 is TGTGCCAGCAGTTCTTATGGGGGAGAGGGAGGCGAGCAGTACTTC.

This clone has a single count. The J gene is TRBJ2-3, the V gene TRBV29-1; 11 bases map to TRBD2. CDR1 and CDR2 from the germline V gene are SQVTM and ANQGSEA. V dropped 8 bases and J dropped 6; count of bases not matched to a gene: 10. This CDR3 region has 14 residues. The CDR3 protein is CSSKLAGVSDTQYF. DNA for the CDR3: TGCAGCTCAAAACTAGCGGGGGTTTCGGATACGCAGTATTTT.

Here the CDR3 reads CASSWGQGRRQYF. The CDR3 nucleotides read TGTGCCAGCAGTTGGGGACAGGGGAGGCGTCAGTACTTC. This chain connects TRBV5-8 to TRBJ2-4; 10 positions agree with TRBD1. J gave up 12 bases and V 5 bases, and 8 bases lay outside the gene matches. The CDR3 is made up of 13 amino acids. The V gene's germline CDR1 is SGHTS and CDR2 YDEGEE.